This is a list of T cell receptor beta chains from one sample in a study of technical replicates of blood from a few donors. Sequencing was performed with immunoSEQ multiplex PCR; in TCRdb, only in-frame clones are kept and a portion is missing. This table holds 75,000 to 90,000 clones, 90% to 95% found once. The sample consisted of T cells isolated from PBMCs. Every receptor here comes from a human donor in good health. Each CDR3 is given with its conserved first and last residue. A D gene is named only where the DNA matches it firmly. Rows may omit the clone size; those that give it use once, few, many or a size class.

J: TRBJ1-2
V: TRBV6-5
D: -
size: -
DNA: TGTGCCAGCAGTTACTCCGGGACTGATTCTAATGGCTACACCTTC
CDR3: CASSYSGTDSNGYTF

J: TRBJ2-3
V: TRBV28
D: -
size: once
DNA: TGTGCCAGCAGTTTTCGGGGGACAGATACGCAGTATTTT
CDR3: CASSFRGTDTQYF

J: TRBJ1-3
V: TRBV4-3
D: -
size: -
DNA: TGCGCCAGCAGCCAAGATAAATCAGGATGGGCTGGAAACACCATATATTTT
CDR3: CASSQDKSGWAGNTIYF

J: TRBJ2-2
V: TRBV5-6
D: -
size: -
DNA: TGTGCCAGCAGCATCCACCCGGACACCGGGGAGCTGTTTTTT
CDR3: CASSIHPDTGELFF

J: TRBJ1-1
V: TRBV30
D: -
size: -
DNA: TGTGCTTTAATCACACGGGGGACTGAAGCTTTCTTT
CDR3: CALITRGTEAFF

J: TRBJ2-4
V: TRBV4-1
D: -
size: -
DNA: TGCGCCAGCAGCCAAGATTCTGGACAAGTAGCCAAAAACATTCAGTACTTC
CDR3: CASSQDSGQVAKNIQYF

J: TRBJ2-1
V: TRBV5-5
D: TRBD2
size: -
DNA: TGTGCCAGCAGCTTGGAACTAGCGGATTACAATGAGCAGTTCTTC
CDR3: CASSLELADYNEQFF

J: TRBJ2-6
V: TRBV29-1
D: TRBD1
size: few
DNA: TGCAGCGTTGCAAACAGGGGATCAGGGGCCAACGTCCTGACTTTC
CDR3: CSVANRGSGANVLTF

J: TRBJ2-2
V: TRBV28
D: TRBD2
size: -
DNA: TGTGCCAGCAGTTTGGTTAGCGGGGTGACCGGGGAGCTGTTTTTT
CDR3: CASSLVSGVTGELFF

J: TRBJ2-1
V: TRBV9
D: TRBD1
size: -
DNA: TGTGCCAGCAGCGCGTGGGACAGCTACAATGAGCAGTTCTTC
CDR3: CASSAWDSYNEQFF

J: TRBJ2-7
V: TRBV27
D: TRBD2
size: -
DNA: TGTGCCAGCAGTTTCCAGGGAGGGTACGAGCAGTACTTC
CDR3: CASSFQGGYEQYF

J: TRBJ2-1
V: TRBV2
D: TRBD2
size: -
DNA: TGTGCCAGCAGAGGATCCACTAGCGGGGGTCTTAATGAGCAGTTCTTC
CDR3: CASRGSTSGGLNEQFF

J: TRBJ2-1
V: TRBV19
D: -
size: -
DNA: TGTGCCAGTAGTTTTGGAGGTGTCAATGAGCAGTTCTTC
CDR3: CASSFGGVNEQFF

J: TRBJ1-3
V: TRBV7-6
D: TRBD1
size: -
DNA: TGTGCCAGCAGCTACTACTCAACCGGGACAGGGGCTGGAAACACCATATATTTT
CDR3: CASSYYSTGTGAGNTIYF

J: TRBJ1-3
V: TRBV7-6
D: -
size: -
DNA: TGTGCCAGCAGCTTAGTAGCCATTGAGAGCTCTGGAAACACCATATATTTT
CDR3: CASSLVAIESSGNTIYF

J: TRBJ2-3
V: TRBV5-1
D: -
size: -
DNA: TGCGCCAGCAGCTTGGGGGGCGGAATAAGCACAGATACGCAGTATTTT
CDR3: CASSLGGGISTDTQYF

J: TRBJ1-1
V: TRBV19
D: -
size: -
DNA: TGTGCCAGTACCTATGGCGGTGGTGGCACTGAAGCTTTCTTT
CDR3: CASTYGGGGTEAFF

J: TRBJ2-6
V: TRBV5-4
D: TRBD2
size: once
DNA: TGTGCCAGCAGCTTGCATAGCGGGAGGGCTTCTGGGGCCAACGTCCTGACTTTC
CDR3: CASSLHSGRASGANVLTF

J: TRBJ2-7
V: TRBV11-2
D: -
size: -
DNA: TGTGCCAGCAGCGCGGGGTCGGGGCCCTCCTACGAGCAGTACTTC
CDR3: CASSAGSGPSYEQYF

J: TRBJ2-1
V: TRBV7-2
D: TRBD2
size: -
DNA: TGTGCCAGCAGCTTGGTTGGGACTAGCGGCTACAATGAGCAGTTCTTC
CDR3: CASSLVGTSGYNEQFF

J: TRBJ2-7
V: TRBV10-3
D: -
size: -
DNA: TGTGCCATCAGAGAACTAGCAAACTACGAGCAGTACTTC
CDR3: CAIRELANYEQYF

J: TRBJ1-1
V: TRBV19
D: -
size: -
DNA: TGTGCCAGTAGGGCTACAGGGAACACTGAAGCTTTCTTT
CDR3: CASRATGNTEAFF

J: TRBJ2-5
V: TRBV20-1
D: -
size: -
DNA: TGCAGTGCCACAGGTCAAGAGACCCAGTACTTC
CDR3: CSATGQETQYF

J: TRBJ1-5
V: TRBV2
D: -
size: -
DNA: TGTGCCAGCAGTGGGGAGTATCAGCCCCAGCATTTT
CDR3: CASSGEYQPQHF

J: TRBJ1-1
V: TRBV23-1
D: -
size: -
DNA: TGCGCCAGCAGTCCGCATGCTCCGGACACTGAAGCTTTCTTT
CDR3: CASSPHAPDTEAFF

J: TRBJ2-3
V: TRBV9
D: TRBD2
size: -
DNA: TGTGCCAGCAGCGAGACTAGCGAGGCCACAGATACGCAGTATTTT
CDR3: CASSETSEATDTQYF